This T cell receptor beta chain derives from a study of PD-L1 blockade in urothelial cancer. Looked up from germline, CDR1 is LNHDA and CDR2 is SQIVND (reference sequence). Between the trimmed V and J ends, which lost 3 bases and 3 bases, there was a span of 14 bases. This CDR3 contains 15 residues. Sequencing used immunoSEQ multiplex PCR; TCRdb keeps in-frame clones, though not all of them. The sample includes 75,000 to 95,000 clones, 90% of them seen just once. The TCR sequence derives from a man in his sixties with urothelial cancer. The specimen comprised PBMCs, sampled around atezolizumab (anti-PD-L1) treatment. The genes are TRBV19 and TRBJ1-2; D is perhaps TRBD1 (6 bases). The CDR3 coding sequence is TGTGCCAGTAGTATCGTGGCAGGGGATGACTATGGCTACACCTTC. This sequence encodes CASSIVAGDDYGYTF. The whole variable domain, remainder taken from reference TRBV19 and TRBJ1-2, is DGGITQSPKYLFRKEGQNVTLSCEQNLNHDAMYWYRQDPGQGLRLIYYSQIVNDFQKGDIAEGYSVSREKKESFPLTVTSAQKNPTAFYLCASSIVAGDDYGYTFGSGTRLTVV.